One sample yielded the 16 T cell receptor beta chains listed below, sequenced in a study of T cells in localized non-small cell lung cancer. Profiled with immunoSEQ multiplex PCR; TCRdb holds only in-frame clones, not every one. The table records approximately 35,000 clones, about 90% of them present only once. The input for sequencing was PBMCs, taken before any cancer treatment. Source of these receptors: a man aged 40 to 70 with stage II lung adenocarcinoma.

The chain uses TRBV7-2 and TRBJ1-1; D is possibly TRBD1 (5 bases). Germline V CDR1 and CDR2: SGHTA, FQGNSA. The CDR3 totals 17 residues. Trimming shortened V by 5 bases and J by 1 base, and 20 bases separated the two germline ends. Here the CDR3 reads CASSGQYLSAGNTEAFF. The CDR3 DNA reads TGTGCCAGCAGCGGACAATACCTCTCAGCGGGGAACACTGAAGCTTTCTTT.

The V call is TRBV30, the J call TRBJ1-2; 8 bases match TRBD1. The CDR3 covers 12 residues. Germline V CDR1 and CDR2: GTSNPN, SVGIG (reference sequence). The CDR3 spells CARDRRNYGYTF. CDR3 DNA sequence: TGTGCGCGGGACAGGCGGAACTATGGCTACACCTTC.

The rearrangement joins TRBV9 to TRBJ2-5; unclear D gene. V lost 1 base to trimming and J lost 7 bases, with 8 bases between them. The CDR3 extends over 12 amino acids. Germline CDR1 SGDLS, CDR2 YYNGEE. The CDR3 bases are TGTGCCAGCAGCGTAATCGAAGGGACCCAGTACTTC. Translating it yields CASSVIEGTQYF.

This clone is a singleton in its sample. Here the CDR3 reads CASRSGRWGNEQFF. The DNA for the CDR3 is TGTGCCAGCAGGTCGGGGCGGTGGGGCAATGAGCAGTTCTTC. The rearrangement uses TRBV28 and TRBJ2-1; possibly TRBD1 or TRBD2 for D (5 bases each). CDR1 is MDHEN and CDR2 is SYDVKM in the germline V gene. The CDR3 totals 14 residues. V gave up 6 bases and J gave up 6 bases, with 15 bases separating them. The full variable domain, with the rest looked up from reference TRBV28 and TRBJ2-1, is DVKVTQSSRYLVKRTGEKVFLECVQDMDHENMFWYRQDPGLGLRLIYFSYDVKMKEKGDIPEGYSVSREKKERFSLILESASTNQTSMYLCASRSGRWGNEQFFGPGTRLTVL.

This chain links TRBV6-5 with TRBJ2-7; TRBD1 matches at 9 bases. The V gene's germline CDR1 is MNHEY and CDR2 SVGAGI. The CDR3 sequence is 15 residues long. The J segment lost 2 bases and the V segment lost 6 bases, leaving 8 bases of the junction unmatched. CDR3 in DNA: TGTGCCAGCAGGAGTGCCGGGACAGGGACCTACGAGCAGTACTTC. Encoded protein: CASRSAGTGTYEQYF.

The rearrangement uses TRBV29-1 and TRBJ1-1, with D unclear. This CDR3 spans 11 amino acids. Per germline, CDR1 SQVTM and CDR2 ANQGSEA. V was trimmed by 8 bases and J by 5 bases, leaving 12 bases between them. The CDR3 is CSSAVGTEAFF. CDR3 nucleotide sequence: TGCAGCTCCGCCGTAGGAACTGAAGCTTTCTTT.

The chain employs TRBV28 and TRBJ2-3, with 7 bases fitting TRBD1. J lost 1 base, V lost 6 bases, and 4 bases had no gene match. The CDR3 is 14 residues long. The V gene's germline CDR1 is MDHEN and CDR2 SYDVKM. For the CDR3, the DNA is TGTGCCAGCAGGAAAACAGGGGGCACAGATACGCAGTATTTT. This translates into CASRKTGGTDTQYF.

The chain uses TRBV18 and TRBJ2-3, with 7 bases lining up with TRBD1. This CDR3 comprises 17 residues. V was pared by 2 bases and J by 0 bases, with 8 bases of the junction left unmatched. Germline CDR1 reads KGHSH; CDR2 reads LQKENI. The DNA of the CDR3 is TGTGCCAGCTCACCAACCCTGGGACAGTCTAGCACAGATACGCAGTATTTT. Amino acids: CASSPTLGQSSTDTQYF.

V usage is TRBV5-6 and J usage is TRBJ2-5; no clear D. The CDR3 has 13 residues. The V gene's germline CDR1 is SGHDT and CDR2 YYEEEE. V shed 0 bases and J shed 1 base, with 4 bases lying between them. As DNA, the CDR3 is TGTGCCAGCAGCTTGGGGGGCCAAGAGACCCAGTACTTC. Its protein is CASSLGGQETQYF.

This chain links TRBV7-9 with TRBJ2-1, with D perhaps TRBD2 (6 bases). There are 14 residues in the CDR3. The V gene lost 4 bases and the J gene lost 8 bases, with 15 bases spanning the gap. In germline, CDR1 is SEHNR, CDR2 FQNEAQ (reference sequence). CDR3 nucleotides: TGTGCCAGCAGCTGGGGAGGCGGGAAGGATGAGCAGTTCTTC. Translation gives CASSWGGGKDEQFF. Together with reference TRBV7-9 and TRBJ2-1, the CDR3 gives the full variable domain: DTGVSQNPRHKITKRGQNVTFRCDPISEHNRLYWYRQTLGQGPEFLTYFQNEAQLEKSRLLSDRFSAERPKGSFSTLEIQRTEQGDSAMYLCASSWGGGKDEQFFGPGTRLTVL.

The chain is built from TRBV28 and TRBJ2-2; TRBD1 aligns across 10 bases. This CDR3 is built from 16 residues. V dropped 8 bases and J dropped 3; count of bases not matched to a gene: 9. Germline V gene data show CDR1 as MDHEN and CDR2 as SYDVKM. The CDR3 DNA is TGTGCCAGCGAAGGGGGACAGGGGCTTTACACCGGGGAGCTGTTTTTT. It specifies CASEGGQGLYTGELFF.

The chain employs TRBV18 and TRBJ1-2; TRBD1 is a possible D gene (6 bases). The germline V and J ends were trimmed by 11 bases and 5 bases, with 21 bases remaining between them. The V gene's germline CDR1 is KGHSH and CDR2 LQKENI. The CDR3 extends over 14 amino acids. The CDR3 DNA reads TGTGCCGGCTACCTAAATCGGGGGCCTTATGGCTACACCTTC. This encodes CAGYLNRGPYGYTF.

The CDR3 loop is CASSFFGRSTDTQYF. Here the CDR3 DNA reads TGTGCCAGCAGCTTTTTTGGGAGAAGTACAGATACGCAGTATTTT. The chain couples TRBV7-2 to TRBJ2-3, with TRBD2 as a possible D gene (5 bases). The CDR3 runs 15 residues. Deletions cut 3 bases from V and 3 bases from J, with 13 bases between. The germline V gene encodes CDR1 SGHTA and CDR2 FQGNSA. Based on the CDR3 plus reference TRBV7-2 and TRBJ2-3, the full variable domain is GAGVSQSPSNKVTEKGKDVELRCDPISGHTALYWYRQSLGQGLEFLIYFQGNSAPDKSGLPSDRFSAERTGGSVSTLTIQRTQQEDSAVYLCASSFFGRSTDTQYFGPGTRLTVL.

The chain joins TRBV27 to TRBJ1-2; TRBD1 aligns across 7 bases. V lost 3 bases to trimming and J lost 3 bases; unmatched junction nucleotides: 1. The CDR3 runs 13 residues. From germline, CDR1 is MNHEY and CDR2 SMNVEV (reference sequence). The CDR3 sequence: CASSFQGDYGYTF. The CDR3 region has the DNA TGTGCCAGCAGTTTCCAGGGGGACTATGGCTACACCTTC.

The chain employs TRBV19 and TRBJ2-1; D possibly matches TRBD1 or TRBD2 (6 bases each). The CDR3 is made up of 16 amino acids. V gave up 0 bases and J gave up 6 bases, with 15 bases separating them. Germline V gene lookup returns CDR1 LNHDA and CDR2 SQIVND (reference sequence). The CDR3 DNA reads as TGTGCCAGTAGTATAGATCTAGGGGGAGCGGGCAATGAGCAGTTCTTC. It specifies CASSIDLGGAGNEQFF.

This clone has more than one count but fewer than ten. This CDR3 reads CASSQVGALHTEAFF. As DNA, the CDR3 is TGTGCCAGCAGCCAGGTTGGGGCTCTGCACACTGAAGCTTTCTTT. The chain combines TRBV14 with TRBJ1-1; possibly TRBD1 for D (5 bases). Trimming took off 3 bases at V and 3 bases at J, with 14 bases between the two ends. CDR1 is SGHDN and CDR2 is FVKESK in the germline V gene. The CDR3 consists of 15 residues.